This T cell receptor beta chain was captured in a study of blood T cell repertoires in COVID-19. Looking at the study overall: Samples taken during acute and convalescent COVID-19 were collected in the United States, Italy and Spain. Sources were T cells, B-cell-depleted T cells, or PBMCs; the material itself was cDNA or gDNA.

V was pared by 5 bases and J by 4 bases, with 11 bases between. Looked up from germline, CDR1 is MNHEY and CDR2 is SVGEGT. The CDR3 is 13 residues long. As originally analysed: Estimated nucleated cell counts came from reference gene primer amplification. Some clones are missing from TCRdb's copy, which holds only in-frame ones; the method was immunoSEQ multiplex PCR. That table furnishes V, J and clone size, whereas the DNA furnished D and trimming. Here the sample spans about 310,000 clones, about nine tenths being singletons. The sequence was obtained from a middle-aged man with active or convalescent COVID-19. The specimen sequenced was peripheral blood. The chain couples TRBV6-2 or TRBV6-3 to TRBJ1-2, with no clear D. CDR3: CASSQDTFYGYTF. The CDR3 DNA sequence: TGTGCCAGCAGTCAGGATACCTTCTATGGCTACACCTTC.